The TCR beta chain described here comes from a study of blood T cell repertoires in COVID-19. The V gene end was trimmed by 1 base and the J gene end by 7 bases; junction bases not matched to a gene: 5. Germline assignment: CDR1 LGHDT and CDR2 YNNKEL (reference sequence). This CDR3 has 14 amino acids. Methods used by the authors: For nucleated cells, counts were estimated from reference gene primer amplification. Method: immunoSEQ multiplex PCR; TCRdb's copy keeps in-frame clones and lacks some. V and J calls and clone size are given by that table; D and trimming were obtained from the DNA. The sample comprises 35,000 to 50,000 clones, about four fifths of which are singletons, and 24% rests with the top ten.

Sequenced sample: peripheral blood. The sequence came from a human donor with acute or convalescent COVID-19. The donor label of this sample is uncertain. V and J are TRBV3-1 (or the pseudogene TRBV3-2) and TRBJ1-2; 8 bases agree with TRBD1. The CDR3 DNA reads TGTGCCAGCAGCCAAGGGCAGGGGGCGATTGGCTACACCTTC. Translating it yields CASSQGQGAIGYTF.